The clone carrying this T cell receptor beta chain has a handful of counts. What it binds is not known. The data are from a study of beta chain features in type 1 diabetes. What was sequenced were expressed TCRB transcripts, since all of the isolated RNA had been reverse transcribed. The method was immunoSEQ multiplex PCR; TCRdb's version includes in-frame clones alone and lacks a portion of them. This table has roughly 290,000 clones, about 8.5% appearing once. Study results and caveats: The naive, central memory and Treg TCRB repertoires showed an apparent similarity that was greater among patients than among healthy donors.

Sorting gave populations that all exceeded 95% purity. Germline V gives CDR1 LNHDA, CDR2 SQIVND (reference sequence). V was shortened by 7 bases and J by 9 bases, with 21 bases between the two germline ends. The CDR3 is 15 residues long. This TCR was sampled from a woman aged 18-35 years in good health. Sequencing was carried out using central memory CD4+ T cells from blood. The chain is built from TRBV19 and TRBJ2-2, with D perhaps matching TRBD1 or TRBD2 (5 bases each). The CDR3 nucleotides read TGTGCCAGTACCGCTTCCCGGGCCCGGGGCCGGGAGCTGTTTTTT. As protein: CASTASRARGRELFF.